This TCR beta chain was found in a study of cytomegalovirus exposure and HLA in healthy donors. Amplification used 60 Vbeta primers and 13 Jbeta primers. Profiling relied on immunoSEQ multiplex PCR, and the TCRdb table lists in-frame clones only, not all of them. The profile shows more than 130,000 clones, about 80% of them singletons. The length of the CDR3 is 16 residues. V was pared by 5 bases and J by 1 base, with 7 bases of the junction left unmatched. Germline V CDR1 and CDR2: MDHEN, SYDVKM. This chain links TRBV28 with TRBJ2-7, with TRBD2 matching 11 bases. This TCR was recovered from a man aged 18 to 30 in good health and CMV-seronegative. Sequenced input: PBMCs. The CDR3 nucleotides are TGTGCCAGCAGTGCCCTGACTAGCGGGAATTCCTACGAGCAGTACTTC. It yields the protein CASSALTSGNSYEQYF.